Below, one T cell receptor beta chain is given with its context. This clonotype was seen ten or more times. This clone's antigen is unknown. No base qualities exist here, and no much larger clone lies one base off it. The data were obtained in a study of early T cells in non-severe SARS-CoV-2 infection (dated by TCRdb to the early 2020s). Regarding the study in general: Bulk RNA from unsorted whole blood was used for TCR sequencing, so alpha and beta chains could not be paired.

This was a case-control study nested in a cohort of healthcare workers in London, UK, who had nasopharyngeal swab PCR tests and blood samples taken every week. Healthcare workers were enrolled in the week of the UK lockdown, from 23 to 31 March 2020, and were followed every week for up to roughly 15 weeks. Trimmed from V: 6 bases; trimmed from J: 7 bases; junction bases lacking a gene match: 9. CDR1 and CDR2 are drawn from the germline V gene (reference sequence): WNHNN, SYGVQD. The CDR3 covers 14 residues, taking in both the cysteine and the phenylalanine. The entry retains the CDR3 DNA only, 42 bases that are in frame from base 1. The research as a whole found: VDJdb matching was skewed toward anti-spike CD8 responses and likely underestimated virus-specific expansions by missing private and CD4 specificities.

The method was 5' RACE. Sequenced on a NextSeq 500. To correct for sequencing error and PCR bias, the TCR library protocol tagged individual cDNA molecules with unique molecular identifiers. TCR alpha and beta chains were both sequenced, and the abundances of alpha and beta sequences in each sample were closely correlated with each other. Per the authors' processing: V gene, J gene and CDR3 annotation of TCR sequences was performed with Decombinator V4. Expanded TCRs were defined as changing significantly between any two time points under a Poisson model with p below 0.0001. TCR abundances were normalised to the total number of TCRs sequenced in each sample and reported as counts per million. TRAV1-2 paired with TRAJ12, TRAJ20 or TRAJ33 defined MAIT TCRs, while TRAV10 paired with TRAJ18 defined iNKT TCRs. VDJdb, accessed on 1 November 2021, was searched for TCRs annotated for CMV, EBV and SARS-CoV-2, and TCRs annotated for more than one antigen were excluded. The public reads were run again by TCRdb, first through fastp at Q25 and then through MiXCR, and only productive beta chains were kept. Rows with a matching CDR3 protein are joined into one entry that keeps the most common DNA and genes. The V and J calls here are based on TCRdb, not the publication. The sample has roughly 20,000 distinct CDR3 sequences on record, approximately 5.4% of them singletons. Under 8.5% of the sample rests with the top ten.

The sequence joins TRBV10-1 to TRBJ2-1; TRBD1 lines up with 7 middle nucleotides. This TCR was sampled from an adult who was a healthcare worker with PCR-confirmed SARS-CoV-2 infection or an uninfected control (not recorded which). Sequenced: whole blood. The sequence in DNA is TGCGCCAGCAGCGACGGGACAGAGAAGAATGAGCAGTTCTTC. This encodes CASSDGTEKNEQFF.